This section outlines one T cell receptor beta chain sequence together with its context. One end of the junction is discordant with germline, which a read error may explain. The source of the sample is a study of tumor and adjacent non-tumor tissue in lung cancer. Germline V CDR1 and CDR2: SGHKS, YYEKEE (reference sequence). CDR3 length equals 14 residues. The template was RNA from unsorted bulk tissue. Three rounds of nested PCR, following a modified ARM-PCR protocol, produced the TCRbeta library. Each CDR3 protein gets one entry after TCRdb re-called the multiplex PCR reads with MiXCR. The profile covers fewer than 100,000 distinct CDR3 sequences, with about two thirds appearing a single time and 8.5% to 10% taken by the ten largest.

Sample: lung tumor tissue. This receptor was obtained from a woman aged 35 to 49 with non-small cell lung cancer. The rearrangement uses TRBV5-5 and TRBJ2-7, with 7 bases identical to TRBD1. CDR3: CVSEPGTDSHEQYF. Here the CDR3 DNA reads TGTGTCAGCGAGCCCGGGACAGACTCCCACGAGCAGTACTTC.